A single sample is the source of the 4 T cell receptor beta chains below, sequenced in a study of T cells in Graves' hyperthyroidism and ophthalmopathy. Amplification of TCR beta CDR3 regions was performed using RNA transcripts as template. The HTBI set primed first-round TCR CDR3 RT-PCR. Via MiXCR, TCRdb re-called the multiplex PCR reads, giving one row per CDR3 protein. The table shows fewer than 450,000 distinct CDR3 sequences, with about a sixth occurring only once. Sequences were obtained from blood. Receptors originate from a woman under 40 with Graves' hyperthyroidism that later progressed to Graves' ophthalmopathy.

This clonotype was found a few times. The genes are TRBV7-9 and TRBJ1-1, with D uncertain. CDR1 is SEHNR and CDR2 is FQNEAQ in the germline V gene (reference sequence). This CDR3 is built from 14 residues. Trimming stripped 5 bases from V and 2 bases from J, with 12 bases between. The chain's CDR3 is CASSHTVENTEAFF. The CDR3 DNA reads as TGTGCCAGCAGCCATACCGTAGAAAACACTGAAGCTTTCTTT.

This clonotype was counted only a few times. The chain links TRBV7-9 to TRBJ2-6, with TRBD1 as a possible D gene (5 bases). Germline lookup yields CDR1 SEHNR and CDR2 FQNEAQ (reference sequence). This CDR3 region has 19 residues. With 4 bases removed from V and 0 bases from J, the gap between germline ends came to 19 bases. The CDR3 here is CASSSTRQYSHSGANVLTF. CDR3 bases: TGTGCCAGCAGCTCAACCCGACAGTATTCCCACTCTGGGGCCAACGTCCTGACTTTC.

The chain couples TRBV29-1 to TRBJ1-1; 7 bases line up with TRBD1. In germline, CDR1 is SQVTM, CDR2 ANQGSEA. The CDR3 length is 13 residues. J was trimmed by 4 bases and V by 2 bases; bases with no gene match: 4. The CDR3 DNA reads as TGCAGCGTTGAAACCCAGGGGGGCACTGAAGCTTTCTTT. Translation: CSVETQGGTEAFF.

The rearrangement links TRBV5-1 to TRBJ2-7, with 10 positions matching TRBD1. The CDR3 is 14 residues long. The J segment lost 2 bases and the V segment lost 7 bases, leaving 6 bases of the junction unmatched. The germline V gene has CDR1 SGHRS and CDR2 YFSETQ. CDR3 nucleotide sequence: TGCGCCAGCCCGGTAGGGACAGGGGCCTACGAGCAGTACTTC. Its protein product is CASPVGTGAYEQYF. The full variable domain, its missing parts supplied by reference TRBV5-1 and TRBJ2-7, is KAGVTQTPRYLIKTRGQQVTLSCSPISGHRSVSWYQQTPGQGLQFLFEYFSETQRNKGNFPGRFSGRQFSNSRSEMNVSTLELGDSALYLCASPVGTGAYEQYFGPGTRLTVT.